This T cell receptor beta chain came from a study of cytomegalovirus exposure and HLA in healthy donors (dated by TCRdb to about 2017). Broadly, across the study: In an earlier analysis of approximately 500 of the donors, roughly 300 Gb of sequence data and 90 million to 130 million unique TCR beta sequences from about 190 million T cells were reported. An early release covering around 630 HLA-typed donors comprised about 300 gigabases of sequencing data and about 90 million unique TCR sequences. Among the roughly 370 genotyped donors, about 85% belonged to the genetic ancestry cluster associated with self-reported Caucasian donors. The study aimed to test whether cataloging public T cell receptors could reveal signatures of past pathogen exposure. The study profiled the T cell repertoires of more than 500 subjects by immunosequencing and related them to cytomegalovirus serostatus. Besides the first cohort of approximately 710 subjects, a separate validation cohort made up of over 95 different subjects was used. To predict cytomegalovirus infection status, the study combined high-throughput TCR immunosequencing, statistical association of individual TCRs with disease status, and machine learning. A later analysis re-examined previously published TCR beta repertoires from more than 650 donors and added high-resolution HLA genotyping to investigate patterns of TCR occurrence. In the later analysis, no new phenotypic data were used to find candidate immune exposures; instead, reliance was placed on TCR beta sequences and their occurrence across donors. To decide whether each TCR beta V gene segment behaved as functional or pseudogenic, an earlier analysis of nearly 600 of the donors relied on high-throughput TCR beta sequencing. Donor age, sex, ethnicity and CMV serostatus were compiled together with the repertoire data. Genome-wide SNP genotypes for about 65% of the 666 donors were used in a later genetic analysis, which treated that subset as a discovery cohort. Every discovery cohort repertoire had been produced on one sequencing platform. HLA typing covered class I and class II loci at four-digit resolution. The number of donors typed differed by locus, with roughly 620-630 for A, B, C, DRB1 and DQB1, over 500 for DQA1, 606 for DPA1, and some 440 for DPB1. Roughly 5 DR-DQ haplotypes were handled as single units for association and clustering, since linkage in the cohort was strong. Among 398 genotyped donors of the cohort, an average of roughly 240,000 unique TCR beta nucleotide sequences were sequenced per donor, about a sixth of them non-productive. The investigation overall reported the following: At a false discovery rate of 0.05, a later analysis linked 16,000 or so TCR beta sequences to specific HLA alleles. According to a later analysis, most CMV-associated TCR beta chains appeared to be HLA-restricted, and the HLA associations seemed to be driven largely by CMV exposure. The earlier analysis of approximately 590 of the donors excluded some 15 rarely observed V segments, including chromosome 9 orphons, because counts were too low. In a later genetic analysis, fewer N-insertions in productive TCRs were reported among donors in an Asian-associated ancestry cluster than the roughly 670-donor mean. In vitro tests confirmed that a few of the cytomegalovirus-associated TCR beta chains recognize cytomegalovirus antigens. The presence/absence analyses assumed that sequencing depth was roughly uniform across donors, and that assumption may not be true. Because HLA typing was missing for some donors at each locus, association tests included only the typed subset. An earlier analysis of around 500 of the donors showed that most TCR beta V segments appeared in productive rearrangements either about 87% or about 30% of the time, which broadly matched IMGT annotations. It was suggested by the authors that the approach could potentially be generalized to other disease states and immunological phenotypes. Some IMGT-functional V segments, including TRBV6-2 and TRBV6-3, could not be told apart with the 87-base-pair reads, so those segments were excluded. When HLA alleles, especially DR and DQ, strongly co-occurred, attributing TCR associations to individual alleles was difficult. A cluster of highly shared sequence variants was judged likely to represent a technical artifact of the sequencing pipeline. Linkage disequilibrium might explain the correlated functional status among segregating V segments, but an unknown experimental factor could not be excluded. According to a later analysis, TCR association rates differed among HLA loci, with DRB1 alleles showing the most associated TCRs and HLA-C alleles showing the fewest. The only immune exposure information available for the cohort was CMV serostatus. A further reported finding was that TCR beta sequences accurately predicted the HLA-A and HLA-B alleles for most subjects in the first cohort. In this cohort, only TCR beta chains were sequenced, and detectable features were limited by the absence of alpha or paired-chain data. In a later analysis, several top co-occurrence clusters were reported to appear linked to parvovirus B19, influenza, CMV and Epstein-Barr virus. Compared with equally common non-associated chains, HLA-associated TCR beta chains in a later analysis were more clonally expanded and had lower generation probabilities. The study gave a list of under 200 TCR beta chains associated with cytomegalovirus. The classifier was reported to diagnose cytomegalovirus status with high specificity and sensitivity in both the original and validation cohorts. Most TCR sequences were seen in very few donors, while some public TCRs were found in many individuals. A later genetic analysis associated a missense DCLRE1C variant with V-gene and J-gene trimming of TCR beta chains, and an independent cohort replicated the association.

The library was produced with the immunoSEQ multiplex PCR assay. For the multiplex PCR, a mixture combining 60 forward primers for TCR Vbeta segments and 13 reverse primers for TCR Jbeta segments was used. Amplification of the CDR3 region of rearranged TCR beta genes was performed with a multiplex PCR assay on genomic DNA. The Illumina HiSeq System was used to sequence the amplified TCR beta libraries as 87-base-pair reads. As for how the authors treated the data: In a later analysis, 80 million or so unique TCR beta chains were counted across the approximately 620 repertoires, and roughly 10 million of these chains were shared by at least two donors. Raw reads were error-corrected and collapsed into unique sequences by a nearest-neighbor algorithm in which closely related sequences were merged to remove PCR and sequencing errors. Alignment of CDR3 sequences to IMGT reference sequences was used to assign V, D and J gene segments. For a sequence to be retained, a match of at least six nucleotides to both a V gene segment and a J gene segment was required. Rearrangements were classified as productive when the CDR3 lacked stop codons and remained in frame with V and J, and all other rearrangements were classified as non-productive. Following IMGT convention, CDR3 was defined as the stretch from the second conserved V-encoded cysteine up to the conserved J-encoded phenylalanine. In an earlier analysis of 500 to 650 of the donors, sequences lacking an unambiguous match to a single V gene segment were excluded. In an earlier analysis of roughly 500 of the donors, V segments were called functional above 56.7% productive rearrangements and were called segregating when the between-donor standard deviation exceeded 5%. A statistical classification framework was built to diagnose cytomegalovirus status from the catalog of TCR beta chain sequences. In a later analysis, V and J genes were assigned by comparing TCR nucleotide sequences against IMGT/GENE-DB human TR gene sequences. Using the TCRdist pipeline, a later analysis assigned CDR3 sequences along with most-parsimonious VDJ recombination scenarios. In a later analysis, each TCR beta chain was defined by its CDR3 amino acid sequence together with its V-gene family, and reads without a unique V-gene family were excluded. In a later analysis, fewer than 600 highly shared, low-generation-probability nucleotide sequences were removed to address suspected cross-contamination and a sequencing artifact. In a later analysis, a clonal expansion index for each public chain was calculated from normalized within-repertoire ranks of inferred template counts. A later analysis computed generation probabilities with a VDJ recombination model fitted to out-of-frame rearrangements, and checked the results against IGoR. Hypergeometric tests were used in a later analysis to score TCR-TCR, TCR-HLA and TCR-CMV co-occurrence, with a repertoire-size bias correction applied to the TCR pairs. In a later analysis, false discovery rates were estimated by permuting HLA or CMV assignments 20 times. In a later analysis, co-occurring TCRs were grouped using DBSCAN, and TCRdist sequence similarity was added for clustering within HLA-allele-positive subsets. Repertoires with fewer than 30,000 or more than 120,000 public chains were left out of co-occurrence clustering, as were a handful of repertoires with anomalous nucleotide sharing. The table comes from immuneACCESS by way of TCRdb, which keeps in-frame sequences with V and J called. Part of the clones is missing from these tables; in studies checked, under half for an unresolved V gene and the rest for unknown reasons. V and J calls plus clone size are reproduced from that table; the DNA served to infer D and trimming. For this sample there are 150,000 to 200,000 clones; 60% to 80% appear just once. The ten largest clones take up 13% to 15% of the sample.

The cohort consisted of 600 to 700 healthy bone marrow donors. All cohort members were sampled while nominally healthy, although unrecorded immune exposures were likely present. The donor tested CMV seronegative and was one of the 352 seronegative cohort members. A peripheral blood sample was provided by each donor, and peripheral blood mononuclear cells were used for TCR beta sequencing. Genomic DNA was extracted from the blood cell samples with the Qiagen DNeasy Blood Extraction Kit. The germline V gene gives CDR1 as MGHRA and CDR2 as YSYEKL. Unmatched junction bases come to 10, with V trimmed by 5 bases and J by 6 bases. Measured from the cysteine to the phenylalanine, the CDR3 is 16 residues long. CDR3 DNA only is kept here, 48 bases in frame from base 1. A word on this clone: It has no known antigen specificity. Per-base qualities were not stored, and no clone one base away is much larger.

Recombination joined TRBV4-1 with TRBJ2-2; TRBD1 fits 9 bases in the junction. Sequencing was performed on PBMCs. The source is a woman between 40 and 50 years old in good health and CMV-seronegative. The nucleotides read TGCGCCAGCAGCTTCTCCGGGACAGGGTCCGCCGGGGAGCTGTTTTTT. It codes for CASSFSGTGSAGELFF.